The clone carrying this T cell receptor beta chain was observed a handful of times. Unique molecular identifiers tagged the TCRbeta library. TCRdb independently ran MiXCR on the PCR reads; one entry per CDR3 protein. The sample comprises some 520,000 distinct CDR3 sequences, approximately 29% of which are singletons, and 2% to 2.5% rests with the top ten. The data stem from a study of T-cell reconstitution after alpha-beta-depleted transplantation in children. The germline gives CDR1 LNHNV, CDR2 YYDKDF (reference sequence). The J segment lost 3 bases and the V segment lost 11 bases, leaving 7 bases of the junction unmatched. This CDR3 spans 13 amino acids.

Specimen: PBMCs from the stem cell graft donor, collected from the stem cell graft. The chain recombines TRBV15 with TRBJ2-3; 8 positions match TRBD1. The sequence came from a human donor who donated a stem cell graft to a child with aplastic anemia. The CDR3 region has the DNA TGTGCCTCTCGACAGGGGAGGACAGATACGCAGTATTTT. Its protein is CASRQGRTDTQYF. The whole variable domain, filled in from reference TRBV15 and TRBJ2-3, reads DAMVIQNPRYQVTQFGKPVTLSCSQTLNHNVMYWYQQKSSQAPKLLFHYYDKDFNNEADTPDNFQSRRPNTSFCFLDIRSPGLGDTAMYLCASRQGRTDTQYFGPGTRLTVL.